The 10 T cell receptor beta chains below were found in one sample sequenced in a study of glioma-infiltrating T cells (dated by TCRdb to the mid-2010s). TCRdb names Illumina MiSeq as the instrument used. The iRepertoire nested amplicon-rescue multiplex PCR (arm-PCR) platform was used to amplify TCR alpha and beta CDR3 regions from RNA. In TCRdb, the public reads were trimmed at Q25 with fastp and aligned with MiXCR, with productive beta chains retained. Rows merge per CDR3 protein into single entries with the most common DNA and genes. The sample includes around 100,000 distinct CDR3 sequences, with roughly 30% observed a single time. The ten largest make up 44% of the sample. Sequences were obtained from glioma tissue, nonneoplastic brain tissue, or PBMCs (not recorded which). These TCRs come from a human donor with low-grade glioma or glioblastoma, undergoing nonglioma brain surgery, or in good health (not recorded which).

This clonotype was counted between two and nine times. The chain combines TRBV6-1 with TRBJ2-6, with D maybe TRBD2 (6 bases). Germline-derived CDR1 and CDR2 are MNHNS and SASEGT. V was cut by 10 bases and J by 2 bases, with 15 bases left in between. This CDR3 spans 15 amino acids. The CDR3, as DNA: TGTGCCACCCTTTTGGGAGGCGCTGGGGCCAACGTCCTGACTTTC. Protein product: CATLLGGAGANVLTF.

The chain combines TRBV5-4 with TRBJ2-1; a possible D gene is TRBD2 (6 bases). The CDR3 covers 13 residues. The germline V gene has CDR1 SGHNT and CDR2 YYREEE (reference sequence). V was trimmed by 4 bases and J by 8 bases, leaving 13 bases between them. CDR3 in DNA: TGTGCCAGCAGCCCCCCGCGCGGGGATGAGCAGTTCTTC. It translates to CASSPPRGDEQFF.

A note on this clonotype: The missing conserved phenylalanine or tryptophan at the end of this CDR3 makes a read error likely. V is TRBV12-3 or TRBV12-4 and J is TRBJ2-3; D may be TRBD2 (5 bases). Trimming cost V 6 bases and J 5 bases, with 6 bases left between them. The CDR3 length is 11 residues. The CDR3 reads CASSRGDTQYY. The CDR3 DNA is TGTGCCAGCAGCCGGGGAGATACGCAGTATTAT.

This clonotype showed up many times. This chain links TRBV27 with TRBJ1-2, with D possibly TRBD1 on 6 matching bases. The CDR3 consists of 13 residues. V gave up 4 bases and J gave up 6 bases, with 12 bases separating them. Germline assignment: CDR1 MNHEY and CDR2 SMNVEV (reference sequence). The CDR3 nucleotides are TGTGCCAGCAGTTCTACAGGGCGAAATGGCTACACCTTC. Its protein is CASSSTGRNGYTF.

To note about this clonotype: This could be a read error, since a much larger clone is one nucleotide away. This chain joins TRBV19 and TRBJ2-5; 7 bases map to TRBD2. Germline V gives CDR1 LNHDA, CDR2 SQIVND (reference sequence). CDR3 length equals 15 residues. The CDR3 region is CASSTPRDYRETEYF. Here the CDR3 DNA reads TGTGCCAGTAGTACGCCCCGGGACTACAGAGAGACCGAGTACTTC.

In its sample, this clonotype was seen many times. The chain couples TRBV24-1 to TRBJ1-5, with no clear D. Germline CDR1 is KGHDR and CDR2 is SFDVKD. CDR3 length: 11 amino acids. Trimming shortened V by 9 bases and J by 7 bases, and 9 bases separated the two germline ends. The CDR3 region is CATLWNQPQHF. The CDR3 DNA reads TGTGCCACCCTCTGGAACCAGCCCCAGCATTTT.

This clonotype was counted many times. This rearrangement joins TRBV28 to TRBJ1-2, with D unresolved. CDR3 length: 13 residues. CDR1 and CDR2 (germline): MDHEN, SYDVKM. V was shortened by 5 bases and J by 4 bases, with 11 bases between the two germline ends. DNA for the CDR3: TGTGCCAGCAGTCTGAAGAGGCGCTATGGCTACACCTTC. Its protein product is CASSLKRRYGYTF.

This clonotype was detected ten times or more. As DNA, the CDR3 is TGTGCCAGCAGTGCCCGGGGGAACAGGGCCACTGAAGCTTTCTTT. Translated: CASSARGNRATEAFF. This chain connects TRBV6-1 to TRBJ1-1, with D possibly TRBD1 on 6 matching bases. V shed 4 bases and J shed 4 bases, with 16 bases lying between them. Germline lookup yields CDR1 MNHNS and CDR2 SASEGT. The CDR3 runs to 15 residues.

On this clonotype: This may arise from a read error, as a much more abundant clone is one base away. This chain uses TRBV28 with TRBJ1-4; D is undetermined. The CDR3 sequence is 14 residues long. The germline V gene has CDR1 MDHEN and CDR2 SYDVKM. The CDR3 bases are TGTGCCTGCAGTTTAGCACAGAGGAATGAAAAACTGTTTTTT. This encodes CACSLAQRNEKLFF.

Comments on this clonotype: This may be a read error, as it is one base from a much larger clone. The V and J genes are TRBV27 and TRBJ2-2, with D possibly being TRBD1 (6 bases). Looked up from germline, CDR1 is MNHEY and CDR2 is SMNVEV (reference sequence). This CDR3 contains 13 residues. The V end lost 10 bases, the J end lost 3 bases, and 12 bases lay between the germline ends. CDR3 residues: CAIGTPYTGELFF. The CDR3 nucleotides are TGTGCCATCGGGACACCCTACACCGGGGAGCTGTTTTTT.